The rows below give T cell receptor beta chains drawn from one sample of a study of T cell repertoires in cytomegalovirus infection. TCRdb passed the reads through MiXCR, listing each CDR3 protein once. This sample carries approximately 500,000 distinct CDR3 sequences, approximately 25% of them seen once, and the ten largest clones take 13%. Sequenced material: PBMCs. The receptor source for this set is a human donor in good health (CMV status not recorded). Some clones in this sample may be carry-over from other donors' samples. The CDR3 runs from the conserved cysteine through the conserved F or W. The D gene is left open where the match is weak. The size entry is marked missing in some rows and otherwise reads once, few, many or a size class.

v_gene	abundance	d_gene	j_gene	CDR3aa	CDR3nt
TRBV12-3/TRBV12-4	NA	NA	TRBJ1-5	CASSLRRGAGLGAQHF	TGTGCCAGCAGTCTCCGCAGGGGCGCCGGTCTCGGGGCCCAGCATTTT
TRBV6-5	few	NA	TRBJ1-1	CASSYGRVGSHTEAFF	TGTGCCAGCAGTTACGGGAGGGTGGGCTCGCACACTGAAGCTTTCTTT
TRBV7-6	few	NA	TRBJ1-2	CASSDAGVYTF	TGTGCCAGCAGCGACGCTGGGGTCTACACCTTC
TRBV29-1	few	TRBD1	TRBJ2-3	CSVVIQGNPTDTQYF	TGCAGCGTCGTAATACAGGGGAACCCCACAGATACGCAGTATTTT
TRBV7-2	NA	TRBD2	TRBJ2-1	CASSFRGSRSYNEQFF	TGTGCCAGCAGCTTCCGCGGGAGTAGGTCCTACAATGAGCAGTTCTTC
TRBV15	NA	TRBD1	TRBJ1-2	CATNRPGTGMGGYTF	TGTGCCACCAACCGTCCCGGGACAGGGATGGGTGGCTACACCTTC
TRBV7-2	many	NA	TRBJ1-2	CASTNLGSEEGYTF	TGTGCCAGCACAAATCTGGGCAGTGAAGAAGGCTACACCTTC
TRBV27	NA	TRBD1	TRBJ1-5	CASSPGTGGHQPQHF	TGTGCCAGCAGCCCCGGGACAGGGGGCCATCAGCCCCAGCATTTT
TRBV12-3/TRBV12-4	NA	NA	TRBJ2-2	CASSLKAGPNTGELFF	TGTGCCAGCAGTTTAAAAGCGGGCCCGAACACCGGGGAGCTGTTTTTT
TRBV6-6	NA	NA	TRBJ2-1	CASTDGPASGSNEQFF	TGTGCCAGCACCGACGGGCCGGCGAGCGGCTCGAATGAGCAGTTCTTC
TRBV6-5	NA	NA	TRBJ2-3	CARGTDTQYF	TGTGCCAGGGGGACAGATACGCAGTATTTT
TRBV7-2	NA	NA	TRBJ2-1	CASSPAMKGEQFF	TGTGCCAGCAGCCCCGCCATGAAGGGCGAGCAGTTCTTC
TRBV7-2	few	NA	TRBJ1-6	CASSLTFRDRGAF	TGTGCCAGCAGCTTAACCTTCCGGGATCGAGGAGCCTTT
TRBV7-9	few	NA	TRBJ2-4	CASSPTAVDIQYF	TGTGCCAGCAGCCCGACAGCGGTAGACATTCAGTACTTC
TRBV5-1	NA	NA	TRBJ2-7	CASSSGAGSQAEQYF	TGCGCCAGCAGCTCGGGGGCGGGATCCCAGGCCGAGCAGTACTTC
TRBV20-1	NA	NA	TRBJ2-7	CSAGGDKRSYEQYF	TGCAGTGCTGGGGGCGACAAGCGGAGCTACGAGCAGTACTTC
TRBV7-9	few	TRBD2	TRBJ2-2	CASRGASGGNTGELFF	TGTGCCAGCAGAGGGGCTAGCGGAGGGAACACCGGGGAGCTGTTTTTT
TRBV12-3/TRBV12-4	NA	TRBD2	TRBJ2-3	CASSSMLLAGPTDTQYF	TGTGCCAGCAGTTCGATGCTCCTAGCGGGGCCCACAGATACGCAGTATTTT
TRBV7-8	many	NA	TRBJ1-1	CASSLTQNTEAFF	TGTGCCAGCAGCTTAACCCAGAACACTGAAGCTTTCTTT
TRBV4-1	NA	NA	TRBJ2-1	CASSQPRGGLNEQFF	TGCGCCAGCAGCCAGCCGCGTGGAGGGCTGAATGAGCAGTTCTTC
TRBV9	many	TRBD2	TRBJ2-3	CASSKSVAGVYTDTQYF	TGTGCCAGCAGCAAGAGCGTAGCGGGAGTGTACACAGATACGCAGTATTTT
TRBV29-1	few	NA	TRBJ2-1	CSVTIAGTSSSEQFF	TGCAGCGTAACAATCGCCGGGACTTCGAGTAGTGAGCAGTTCTTC
TRBV7-2	many	NA	TRBJ2-5	CASSLVTGTTETQYF	TGTGCCAGCAGCTTAGTAACCGGGACGACAGAGACCCAGTACTTC